The 2 T cell receptor beta chains below come from one sample, sequenced in a study of blood T cell repertoires in COVID-19. Generated by immunoSEQ multiplex PCR, the TCRdb table keeps only in-frame clones and is missing some. The sample consists of a few hundred thousand clones, 80% to 95% of them appearing once. Material: peripheral blood. These receptors originate from a person between 18 and 30 years old with COVID-19, enrolled during active disease.

This clone has just one count. The chain has TRBV4-3 and TRBJ2-2, with D hard to call. Germline V CDR1 and CDR2: LGHNA, YSLEER. The V end was cut by 2 bases, the J end by 3 bases, with 7 bases between. CDR3 length: 14 residues. The CDR3 region has the DNA TGCGCCAGCAGCCAACGCCAGTACACCGGGGAGCTGTTTTTT. Its translation: CASSQRQYTGELFF.

The DNA for the CDR3 is TGTGCCAGCAGCTTAGACCGTTCCGGGGAGCTGTTTTTT. Translation gives CASSLDRSGELFF. The V and J genes are TRBV11-2 and TRBJ2-2; D is unclear. V shed 0 bases and J shed 6 bases, with 5 bases lying between them. Germline CDR1 SGHAT, CDR2 FQNNGV. The CDR3 covers 13 residues. Full variable domain (missing parts from reference TRBV11-2 and TRBJ2-2): EAGVAQSPRYKIIEKRQSVAFWCNPISGHATLYWYQQILGQGPKLLIQFQNNGVVDDSQLPKDRFSAERLKGVDSTLKIQPAKLEDSAVYLCASSLDRSGELFFGEGSRLTVL.